This T cell receptor beta chain was captured in a study of T cell responses to AZD1222 COVID-19 vaccine. Clones were read by immunoSEQ multiplex PCR, and TCRdb kept only the in-frame ones, dropping some. The sample consists of 95,000 to 150,000 clones, roughly 86% of them appearing once. CDR3 length: 15 amino acids. V lost 6 bases and J lost 2; bases outside the gene matches: 6. Germline V gene data show CDR1 as MNHNY and CDR2 as SVGAGI (reference sequence). The TCR originated in an adult in good health. Source: peripheral blood, taken on day 0 of AZD1222 vaccination. The V call is TRBV6-6, the J call TRBJ2-3, with 9 bases aligning to TRBD2. CDR3 coding DNA: TGTGCCAGCAGGCGTCCTAGCGGGGTCACAGATACGCAGTATTTT. It codes for CASRRPSGVTDTQYF.